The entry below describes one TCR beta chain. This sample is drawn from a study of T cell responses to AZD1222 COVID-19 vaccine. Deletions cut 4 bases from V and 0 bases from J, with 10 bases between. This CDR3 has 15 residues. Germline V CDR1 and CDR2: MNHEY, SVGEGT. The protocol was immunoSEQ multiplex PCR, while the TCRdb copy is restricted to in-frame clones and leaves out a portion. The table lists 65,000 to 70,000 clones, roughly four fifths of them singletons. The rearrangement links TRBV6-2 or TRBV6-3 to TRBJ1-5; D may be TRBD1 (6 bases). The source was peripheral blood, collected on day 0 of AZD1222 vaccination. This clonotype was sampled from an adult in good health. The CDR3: CASSSGAYSNQPQHF. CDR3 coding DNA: TGTGCCAGCAGTTCAGGGGCTTATAGCAATCAGCCCCAGCATTTT.